This TCR beta chain was profiled in a study of PD-1 blockade in classical Hodgkin lymphoma (dated by TCRdb to 2020 to 2021). Broadly, across the study: Nivolumab dosing was 3 mg/kg intravenously every 2 weeks, continuing until either disease progression or unacceptable toxicity. The study used TCR beta sequencing and CyTOF to define a peripheral blood immune signature of response to PD-1 blockade in classical Hodgkin lymphoma. Paper-wide results and their limitations: Among trial patients, those achieving complete response had baseline diversity similar to that of newly diagnosed patients, while diversity was significantly lower in partial responders and progressors. A significant rise by C4D1 was seen in CD4+ but not CD8+ TCR diversity (p=0.0027 vs p=0.16), with the rise being most apparent in complete responders (p=0.02). The study was restricted to a single clinical trial cohort, and the causes of repertoire differences, possibly disease activity or prior therapy, were left undefined. Baseline TCR diversity was reported as lower in newly diagnosed patients than in healthy donors, and lower still in relapsed/refractory patients. Lower diversity was seen in patients whose nivolumab began less than 1 year after ASCT, and these patients were left out of later analyses so that immune reconstitution would not confound the results.

Genomic DNA was extracted with the Qiagen DNeasy kit from unsorted PBMCs and from negatively selected CD4+ and CD8+ fractions. Using primers that anneal to V and J segments, immunoSEQ multiplex PCR amplified the TCR beta CDR3 regions. A synthetic immune receptor repertoire was used to minimize amplification bias, and any remaining bias was removed computationally after sequencing. The authors' analysis ran thus. Custom Python scripts were used to quantify repertoire diversity as the Shannon entropy index. Unsorted, CD4+ and CD8+ repertoires were analyzed separately, except for combined analyses in which CD4+ and CD8+ sequences were merged in silico. A clone was considered expanded if an increase in frequency of at least 2-fold after treatment relative to C1D1 was found, and a pseudocount of 0.5 was applied to clones undetected at baseline. Singleton clones were defined as clones with 0 or 1 copy at C1D1, and non-singleton clones were defined as clones with 2 or more copies. Clones expanded in unsorted samples were assigned a CD4+, CD8+ or unknown annotation through matching of protein sequences in sorted samples from the same patient. Diversity changes from C1D1 to C4D1 were tested in paired samples using Wilcoxon tests. TCRdb re-hosts the immuneACCESS table, in-frame sequences only. Its copies lack some clones; in the studies checked, an unresolved V gene accounts for under half of them, and the cause for the rest is not known. V and J calls and clone size come straight from that table; D and trimming were deduced from the DNA. This sample lists around 29,000 clones; approximately 80% were detected once. The top ten constitute over 0.6% of the sample.

The time point label of this sample denotes: cycle 4 day 1 (C4D1), after around six weeks of nivolumab. Relapse after autologous stem cell transplantation had occurred in all trial patients, and cohorts A, B and C were distinguished by prior brentuximab vedotin exposure. Magnetic negative selection with a Miltenyi CD4+ T cell isolation kit was used to purify CD4+ T cells from thawed PBMCs. The trial cohort was composed of 56 patients with relapsed/refractory classical Hodgkin lymphoma, for whom complete response, partial response or progressive disease was recorded as best overall response. Trial patients were treated with single-agent nivolumab in the multi-cohort phase II CheckMate 205 trial. An independent review committee assessed best overall response by applying the 2007 International Working Group response criteria. Trial PBMCs were collected immediately before nivolumab initiation (C1D1) and during therapy at cycle 2 day 1 and cycle 4 day 1. Peripheral blood was collected in 8 mL Vacutainer Cell Preparation Tubes, from which PBMCs were isolated by centrifugation and then cryopreserved. Purified CD4+ and CD8+ fractions were generated only in cases for which an additional PBMC sample was available. Magnetically labelled cells were removed on LS columns in a quadroMACS separator, and the flow-through was collected as the purified fraction.

The germline V gene (reference sequence) yields SEHNR for CDR1 and FQNEAQ for CDR2. Relative to germline, V is 2 bases shorter and J is 5 bases shorter, with 10 bases between their ends. The CDR3 contains 13 residues, cysteine and phenylalanine counted. Of all the DNA, just the CDR3 is kept, 39 bases in frame from base 1. The sample holds one count of this clone. The target of this receptor is not known. No much larger clone is present one base from it, and per-base qualities are unavailable. This receptor chain uses TRBV7-9 and TRBJ2-7; the D gene is possibly TRBD1 or TRBD2, each agreeing over 5 bases. The source is a human donor with classical Hodgkin lymphoma. The sequencing here drew on CD4+ T cells from blood, taken before the fourth cycle of nivolumab. The sequenced DNA: TGTGCCAGCAGCTTAACCGGGGACCACGAGCAGTACTTC. This translates into CASSLTGDHEQYF.